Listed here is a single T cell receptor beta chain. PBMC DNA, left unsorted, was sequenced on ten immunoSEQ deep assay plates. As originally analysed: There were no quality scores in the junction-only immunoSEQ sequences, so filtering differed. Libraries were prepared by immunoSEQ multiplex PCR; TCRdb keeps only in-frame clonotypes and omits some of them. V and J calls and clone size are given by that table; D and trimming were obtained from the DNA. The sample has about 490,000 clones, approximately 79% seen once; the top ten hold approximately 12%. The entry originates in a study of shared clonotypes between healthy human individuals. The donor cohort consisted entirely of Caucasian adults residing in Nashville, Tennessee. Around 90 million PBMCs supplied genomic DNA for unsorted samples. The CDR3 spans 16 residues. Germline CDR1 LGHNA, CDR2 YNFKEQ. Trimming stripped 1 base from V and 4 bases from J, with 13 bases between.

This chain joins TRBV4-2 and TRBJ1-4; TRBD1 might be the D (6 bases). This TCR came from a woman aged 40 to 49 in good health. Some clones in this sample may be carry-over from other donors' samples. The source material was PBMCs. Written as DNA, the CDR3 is TGTGCCAGCAGCCAAGCCCGGACAGCCAGTAATGAAAAACTGTTTTTT. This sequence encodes CASSQARTASNEKLFF.